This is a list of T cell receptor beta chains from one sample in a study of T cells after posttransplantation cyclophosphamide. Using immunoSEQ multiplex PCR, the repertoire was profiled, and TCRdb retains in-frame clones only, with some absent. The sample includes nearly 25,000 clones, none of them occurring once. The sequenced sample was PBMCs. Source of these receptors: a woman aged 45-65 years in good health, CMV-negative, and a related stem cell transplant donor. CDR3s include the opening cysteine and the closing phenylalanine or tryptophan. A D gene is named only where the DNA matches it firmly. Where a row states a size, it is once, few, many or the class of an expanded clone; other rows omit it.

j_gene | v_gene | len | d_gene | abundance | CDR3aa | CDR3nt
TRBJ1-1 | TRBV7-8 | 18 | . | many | CASSLGATSPRPKIEAFF | TGTGCCAGCAGCTTAGGGGCCACTAGCCCAAGACCCAAGATTGAAGCTTTCTTT
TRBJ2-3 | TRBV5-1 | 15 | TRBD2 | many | CASSPRGVGTDTQYF | TGCGCCAGCAGCCCCCGGGGGGTTGGCACAGATACGCAGTATTTT
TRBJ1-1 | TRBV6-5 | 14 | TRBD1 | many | CASSYRGPGTEAFF | TGTGCCAGCAGTTACAGGGGGCCGGGAACTGAAGCTTTCTTT
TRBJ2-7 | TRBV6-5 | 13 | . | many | CASSYFRDYEQYF | TGTGCCAGCAGTTACTTCCGGGACTACGAGCAGTACTTC
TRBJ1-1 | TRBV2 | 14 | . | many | CASSENRPNTEAFF | TGTGCCAGCAGTGAGAACAGGCCAAACACTGAAGCTTTCTTT
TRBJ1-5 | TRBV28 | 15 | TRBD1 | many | CASSLLTGVGQPQHF | TGTGCCAGCAGTTTATTGACAGGGGTAGGTCAGCCCCAGCATTTT
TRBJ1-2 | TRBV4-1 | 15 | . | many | CASSQDLGRNYGYTF | TGCGCCAGCAGCCAAGATTTGGGCAGAAACTATGGCTACACCTTC
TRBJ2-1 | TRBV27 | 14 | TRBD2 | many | CASSSTGGYNEQFF | TGTGCCAGCAGTTCCACGGGAGGGTACAATGAGCAGTTCTTC
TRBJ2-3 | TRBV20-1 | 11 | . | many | CSASNTDTQYF | TGCAGTGCTAGTAACACAGATACGCAGTATTTT
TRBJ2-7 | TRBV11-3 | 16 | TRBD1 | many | CATRDRGRSGHYEQYF | TGTGCCACCCGGGACAGGGGGCGCTCAGGGCACTACGAGCAGTACTTC
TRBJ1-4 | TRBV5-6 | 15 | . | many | CASSLYRTTNEKLFF | TGTGCCAGCAGCCTATACAGAACAACTAATGAAAAACTGTTTTTT
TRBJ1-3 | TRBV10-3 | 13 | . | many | CAISEDTGNTIYF | TGTGCCATCAGTGAGGACACAGGAAACACCATATATTTT
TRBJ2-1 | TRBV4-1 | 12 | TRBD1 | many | CASSSTGKGQFF | TGCGCCAGCAGTTCGACAGGGAAGGGGCAGTTCTTC
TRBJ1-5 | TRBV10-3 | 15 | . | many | CAISGRVGADQPQHF | TGTGCCATCAGTGGCAGGGTGGGGGCCGATCAGCCCCAGCATTTT
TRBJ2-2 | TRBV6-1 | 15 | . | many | CASSEVRRGTGELFF | TGTGCCAGCAGTGAAGTCCGGCGCGGCACCGGGGAGCTGTTTTTT
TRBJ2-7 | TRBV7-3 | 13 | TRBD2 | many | CASSLSGSGRKYF | TGTGCCAGCAGCTTAAGTGGTAGCGGGAGGAAGTACTTC
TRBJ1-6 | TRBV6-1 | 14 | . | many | CASKDTGVPSPLHF | TGTGCCAGCAAGGACACAGGTGTTCCCTCACCCCTCCACTTT
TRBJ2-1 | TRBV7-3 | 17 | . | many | CASSLMAKSTTRGEQFF | TGTGCCAGCAGCTTAATGGCCAAATCAACAACAAGGGGTGAGCAGTTCTTC
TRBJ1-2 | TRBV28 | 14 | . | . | CAGSFGGVNYGYTF | TGTGCCGGCAGTTTCGGAGGGGTTAACTATGGCTACACCTTC
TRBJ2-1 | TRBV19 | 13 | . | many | CASTHPLVNEQFF | TGTGCCAGTACTCACCCCCTAGTCAATGAGCAGTTCTTC
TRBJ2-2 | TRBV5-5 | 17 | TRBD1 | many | CASSSGQGNSNTGELFF | TGTGCCAGCAGCTCCGGACAGGGGAATTCGAACACCGGGGAGCTGTTTTTT
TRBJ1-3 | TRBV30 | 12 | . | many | CALQVSGNTIYF | TGTGCCTTACAGGTCTCTGGAAACACCATATATTTT
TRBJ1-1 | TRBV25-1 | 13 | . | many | CASSESGNTEAFF | TGTGCCAGCAGTGAGTCGGGGAACACTGAAGCTTTCTTT
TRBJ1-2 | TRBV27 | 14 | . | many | CASSLLNRASGYTF | TGTGCCAGCAGTCTTCTCAACAGGGCGAGTGGCTACACCTTC
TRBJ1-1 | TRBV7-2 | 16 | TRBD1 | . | CASSEGTALDHTEAFF | TGTGCCAGCAGCGAAGGGACAGCTCTAGATCACACTGAAGCTTTCTTT
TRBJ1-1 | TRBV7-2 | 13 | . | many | CASRQTWNTEAFF | TGTGCCAGCAGGCAAACTTGGAACACTGAAGCTTTCTTT
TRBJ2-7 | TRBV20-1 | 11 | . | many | CSARIADEQYF | TGCAGTGCTAGAATAGCGGACGAGCAGTACTTC
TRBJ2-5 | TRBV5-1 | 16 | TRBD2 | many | CASSRASGGAKETQYF | TGCGCCAGCAGTAGAGCTAGCGGGGGGGCGAAAGAGACCCAGTACTTC
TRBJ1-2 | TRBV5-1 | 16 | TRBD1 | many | CASSWGPGQGSAGYTF | TGCGCCAGCAGCTGGGGCCCCGGACAGGGGTCGGCTGGCTACACCTTC
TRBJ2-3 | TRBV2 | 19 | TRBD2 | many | CASTGELAGVALRTDTQYF | TGTGCCAGCACGGGGGAGCTAGCGGGAGTGGCATTGCGCACAGATACGCAGTATTTT
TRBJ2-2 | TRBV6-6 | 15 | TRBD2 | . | CASSTAGENTGELFF | TGTGCCAGCAGTACTGCGGGAGAGAACACCGGGGAGCTGTTTTTT
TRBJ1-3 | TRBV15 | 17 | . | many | CATSRPWSGSSGNTIYF | TGTGCCACCAGCAGACCTTGGTCAGGAAGCTCTGGAAACACCATATATTTT
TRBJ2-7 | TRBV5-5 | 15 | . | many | CASSVSQGIYYEQYF | TGTGCCAGCAGCGTGAGTCAGGGGATCTACTACGAGCAGTACTTC
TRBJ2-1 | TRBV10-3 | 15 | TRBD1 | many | CAISDHRQGALEQFF | TGTGCCATCAGTGACCATCGACAGGGGGCGCTTGAGCAGTTCTTC
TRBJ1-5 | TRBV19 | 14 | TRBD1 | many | CASSKGAPDQPQHF | TGTGCCAGTAGTAAGGGGGCGCCTGATCAGCCCCAGCATTTT
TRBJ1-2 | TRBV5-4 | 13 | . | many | CASSPSYSYGYTF | TGTGCCAGCAGTCCGAGTTACAGCTATGGCTACACCTTC
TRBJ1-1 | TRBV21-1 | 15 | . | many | CASSNGFLCGTEAFF | TGTGCCAGCAGCAACGGGTTTTTGTGTGGCACTGAAGCTTTCTTT
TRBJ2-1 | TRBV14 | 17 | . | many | CASSEGFMGGQDNEQFF | TGTGCCAGCAGCGAAGGGTTTATGGGGGGGCAAGACAATGAGCAGTTCTTC
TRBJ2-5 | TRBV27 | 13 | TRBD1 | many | CASSLKGGETQYF | TGTGCCAGCAGTTTGAAAGGGGGCGAGACCCAGTACTTC
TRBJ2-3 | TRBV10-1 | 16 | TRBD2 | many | CASSESLAGGPDTQYF | TGCGCCAGCAGTGAGTCTCTAGCGGGAGGGCCCGATACGCAGTATTTT
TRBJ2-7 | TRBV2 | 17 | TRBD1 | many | CASSEGTGPRSSYEQYF | TGTGCCAGCAGTGAAGGGACAGGGCCTAGGAGCTCCTACGAGCAGTACTTC
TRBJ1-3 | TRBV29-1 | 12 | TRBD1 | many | CSVGQGVDTIYF | TGCAGCGTTGGACAGGGGGTTGACACCATATATTTT
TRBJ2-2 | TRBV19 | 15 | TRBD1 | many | CASGYLDRDTGELFF | TGTGCCAGTGGTTATTTGGACAGGGACACCGGGGAGCTGTTTTTT
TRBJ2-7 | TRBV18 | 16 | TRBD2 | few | CASSRTSGTSGSEQYF | TGTGCCAGCTCACGCACCTCCGGGACTAGCGGGAGCGAGCAGTACTTC
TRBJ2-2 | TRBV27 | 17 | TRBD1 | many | CASSLTRTGANTGELFF | TGTGCCAGCAGCTTAACCCGGACAGGAGCGAACACCGGGGAGCTGTTTTTT
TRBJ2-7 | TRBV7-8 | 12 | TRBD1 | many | CASGEVRDRSVF | TGTGCCAGCGGGGAGGTTCGGGACAGGTCCGTCTTC
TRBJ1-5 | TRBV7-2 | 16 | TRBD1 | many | CASSLHGTGGHQPQHF | TGTGCCAGCAGCTTGCATGGGACAGGGGGACATCAGCCCCAGCATTTT
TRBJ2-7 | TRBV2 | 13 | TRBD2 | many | CASSEGGGIAQYF | TGTGCCAGCAGTGAGGGCGGGGGGATTGCGCAGTACTTC
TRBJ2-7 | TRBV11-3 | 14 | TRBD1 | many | CASSPDRGSYEQYF | TGTGCCAGCAGCCCCGACAGGGGCTCCTACGAGCAGTACTTC
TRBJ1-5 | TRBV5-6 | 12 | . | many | CASSLTNQPQHF | TGTGCCAGCAGCTTGACAAATCAGCCCCAGCATTTT
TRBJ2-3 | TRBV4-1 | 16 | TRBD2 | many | CASSQEGLAGVDTQYF | TGCGCCAGCAGCCAAGAGGGACTAGCGGGAGTAGATACGCAGTATTTT
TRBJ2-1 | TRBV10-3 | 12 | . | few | CAISSNNNEQFF | TGTGCCATCAGCTCAAACAACAATGAGCAGTTCTTC
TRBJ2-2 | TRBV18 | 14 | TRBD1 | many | CASSPGTDTGELFF | TGTGCCAGCTCGCCCGGGACAGACACCGGGGAGCTGTTTTTT
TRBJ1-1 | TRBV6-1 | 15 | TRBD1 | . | CASSGTGIMGTEAFF | TGTGCCAGCAGTGGGACAGGGATTATGGGCACTGAAGCTTTCTTT
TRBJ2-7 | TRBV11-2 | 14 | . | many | CASEGLPGSYEQYF | TGTGCCAGCGAGGGACTTCCCGGCTCCTACGAGCAGTACTTC
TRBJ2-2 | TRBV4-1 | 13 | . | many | CASSLPGAGELFF | TGCGCCAGCAGCCTCCCGGGGGCCGGGGAGCTGTTTTTT
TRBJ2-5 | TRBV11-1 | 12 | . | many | CASSRMEETQYF | TGTGCCAGCAGCCGCATGGAGGAGACCCAGTACTTC